The T cell receptor beta chain under discussion was sequenced for a study of T-cell memory formation after mild COVID-19. The study, taken as a whole, reports: Shrinking CD4+ clones were chiefly CM and EM; CD8+ ones were chiefly EMRA. Cross-reactive memory apparently joined, as some responding clones appeared in pre-infection memory. Unconfirmed was the SARS-CoV-2 specificity of second-wave clones that peaked on day 37.

CDR1 and CDR2 from the germline V gene are LGHDT and YNNKEL (reference sequence). This CDR3 contains 11 residues. V was clipped by 0 bases and J by 8 bases, with 4 bases between them. 5'RACE primed from the constant segment yielded TCR alpha and TCR beta cDNA libraries bearing sample barcodes and UMIs. Each CDR3 protein is one row after TCRdb ran MiXCR on the 5' RACE reads. The sample records 150,000 to 200,000 distinct CDR3 sequences, around 10% being singletons. This clonotype was recorded many times. Its antigen is unknown. Sequenced material: PBMCs or a T cell subset sorted from them (not recorded which). The clonotype comes from a young man who had mild COVID-19 (a few samples of this study predate the infection). Cell type and time point are not known. J is TRBJ1-2 and V is TRBV3-1; no clear D gene. DNA of the CDR3: TGTGCCAGCAGCCAAGATTCCGGCTACACCTTC. This translates into CASSQDSGYTF.